These T cell receptor beta chains were read from a single sample in a study of post-analysis software for immune sequencing data. TCRdb processed the PCR reads anew with MiXCR; each CDR3 protein has one entry. The top ten clones hold around 4.5% of a sample with roughly 800,000 distinct CDR3 sequences, about 50% of them seen once. Sequenced material: blood. These receptors all stem from a girl aged 5 to 17 with multiple sclerosis. Both conserved end residues are part of each CDR3. D genes are given only for firm matches. Not all rows give a size; the values are once, few, many and, for expanded clones, a class.

length	size	D	J	V	DNA	CDR3
14	.	.	TRBJ2-7	TRBV6-5	TGTGCCAGCGGTACACAGGGTAGCTCCTACGAGCAGTACTTC	CASGTQGSSYEQYF
15	.	.	TRBJ2-1	TRBV5-1	TGCGCCAGCAGCTTGGGTCGGGCGGGCATCAATGAGCAGTTCTTC	CASSLGRAGINEQFF
15	.	TRBD2	TRBJ2-7	TRBV5-1	TGCGCCAGCAGCGACCACCTAGCGGGGAACTACGAGCAGTACTTC	CASSDHLAGNYEQYF
18	once	TRBD2	TRBJ2-7	TRBV12-3/TRBV12-4	TGTGCCAGCAGTTCGAGTCCCGGGGGTAGCGGGCGGTCCTACGAGCAGTACTTC	CASSSSPGGSGRSYEQYF
18	few	.	TRBJ1-2	TRBV5-5	TGTGCCAGCAGCTTGGTGGGGGGGTCGGGACGGTCATCGGACGGCTACACCTTC	CASSLVGGSGRSSDGYTF
15	.	.	TRBJ2-3	TRBV3-1	TGTGCCAGCAGCCAGTTGTGGGCTAGCACAGATACGCAGTATTTT	CASSQLWASTDTQYF
17	.	TRBD2	TRBJ2-1	TRBV2	TGTGCCAGCGGGGAGGGACTAGCGGGAGAAATAACTAGGCCGCAGTTCTTC	CASGEGLAGEITRPQFF
15	few	.	TRBJ2-4	TRBV12-3/TRBV12-4	TGTGCCAGCAGTTTCTCTGGGAAGGCCAAAAACATTCAGTACTTC	CASSFSGKAKNIQYF
13	.	TRBD1	TRBJ1-1	TRBV7-3	TGTGCCAGCAGCCTTACAGGGGTAACTGAAGCTTTCTTT	CASSLTGVTEAFF
14	.	.	TRBJ2-7	TRBV18	TGTGCCAGCTCACTCAGCGAGAGAAGCTACGAGCAGTACTTC	CASSLSERSYEQYF
15	.	.	TRBJ2-7	TRBV7-6	TGTGCCAGCAGCTTAGGAGAGGGGTTGGCGTACGAGCAGTACTTC	CASSLGEGLAYEQYF
15	.	.	TRBJ1-2	TRBV7-3	TGTGCCAGCAGTACCCGGGACGGGAAAAACTATGGCTACACCTTC	CASSTRDGKNYGYTF
15	.	TRBD2	TRBJ2-7	TRBV15	TGTGCCACCAGCTTCGGGACTAGCGTCTCCTACGAGCAGTACTTC	CATSFGTSVSYEQYF
14	.	TRBD2	TRBJ2-1	TRBV6-5	TGTGCCAGCAGTTACAGACTAGCGGGAGTTGAGCAGTTCTTC	CASSYRLAGVEQFF
16	few	TRBD2	TRBJ2-7	TRBV6-5	TGTGCCAGCAGTTACTCAGGACTAGCCGGTGGAGCTGAGCAGTACTTC	CASSYSGLAGGAEQYF
17	.	.	TRBJ2-4	TRBV2	TGTGCCAGCAGAGTAAACAGGGCGGATCTAGCCAAAAACATTCAGTACTTC	CASRVNRADLAKNIQYF
15	.	TRBD2	TRBJ2-7	TRBV20-1	TGCAGTGCTAGCCAGGTGGGAGGGCCCGACTACGAGCAGTACTTC	CSASQVGGPDYEQYF
13	.	TRBD1	TRBJ2-3	TRBV25-1	TGTGCCAGCGGACAGGGTGGCACAGATACGCAGTATTTT	CASGQGGTDTQYF
13	.	.	TRBJ1-5	TRBV3-1	TGTGCCAGCAGCCAAGATCCAGCCTCAGGGCAGCATTTT	CASSQDPASGQHF
16	.	TRBD1	TRBJ1-5	TRBV27	TGTGCCAGCAGTTTAGCGGGACAGGGGAGCAATCAGCCCCAGCATTTT	CASSLAGQGSNQPQHF
15	few	TRBD1	TRBJ2-4	TRBV28	TGTGCCAGCAGCCTAGAGGGACAGCTCAAAAACATTCAGTACTTC	CASSLEGQLKNIQYF
14	.	.	TRBJ2-5	TRBV5-6	TGTGCCAGCAGCGGGAGGCGGGGCGCTGAGACCCAGTACTTC	CASSGRRGAETQYF
17	few	.	TRBJ2-5	TRBV4-2	TGTGCCAGCAGCCAAAAATTTAGCGACTACTACCAAGAGACCCAGTACTTC	CASSQKFSDYYQETQYF
12	.	.	TRBJ2-7	TRBV29-1	TGCAGCGTTCGGACGGGGACTCACGAGCAGTACTTC	CSVRTGTHEQYF
16	few	TRBD2	TRBJ2-3	TRBV5-1	TGCGCCAGCAGCTTGGGACTAGCGGCTAGCACAGATACGCAGTATTTT	CASSLGLAASTDTQYF
12	.	.	TRBJ2-1	TRBV5-1	TGCGCCAGCAGCTTCTCGAATAGTGAGCAGTTCTTC	CASSFSNSEQFF
14	.	TRBD2	TRBJ2-1	TRBV29-1	TGCAGCGCAGTATCGGCGGGGGGATACAATGAGCAGTTCTTC	CSAVSAGGYNEQFF
16	.	TRBD2	TRBJ2-1	TRBV29-1	TGCAGCGTTGAAGATCTAAGGCTAGCGGAATACAATGAGCAGTTCTTC	CSVEDLRLAEYNEQFF
16	.	.	TRBJ2-1	TRBV5-1	TGCGCCAGCAGCTTCAGGACAGAGAGCTCCTACAATGAGCAGTTCTTC	CASSFRTESSYNEQFF
15	few	TRBD2	TRBJ2-3	TRBV5-1	TGCGCCAGCAGCTTGCCTAGCGGGGAGACAGATACGCAGTATTTT	CASSLPSGETDTQYF
13	.	TRBD1	TRBJ1-2	TRBV19	TGTGCCAGTAAGTCGGACAGGGCCAATGGCTACACCTTC	CASKSDRANGYTF
15	.	TRBD1	TRBJ1-2	TRBV7-3	TGTGCCAGCAGCTTAACGGACAGGCTCGGCTATGGCTACACCTTC	CASSLTDRLGYGYTF
16	.	TRBD1	TRBJ2-1	TRBV13	TGTGCCAGCAGCTCGACAGGGGGTTTCTCCTACAATGAGCAGTTCTTC	CASSSTGGFSYNEQFF
15	few	.	TRBJ2-5	TRBV10-3	TGTGCCATCAGTGACTCCGTTGCCGGGTTGGGGACCCAGTACTTC	CAISDSVAGLGTQYF
15	.	TRBD2	TRBJ2-7	TRBV7-2	TGTGCCAGCAGCCGTAGCGGGGGGACCTCCTACGAGCAGTACTTC	CASSRSGGTSYEQYF
15	few	TRBD1	TRBJ2-7	TRBV9	TGTGCCAGCAGCGTTTCCGGGACAGGGGGCTACGAGCAGTACTTC	CASSVSGTGGYEQYF
16	few	TRBD1	TRBJ1-1	TRBV3-1	TGTGCCAGCAGCCACAGACCCAGGGGGAAGAACACTGAGGCTTTCTTT	CASSHRPRGKNTEAFF
15	.	.	TRBJ2-7	TRBV29-1	TGCAGCGTTGGGGGGCAGGGATCTCGGGACTACGAGCAGTACTTC	CSVGGQGSRDYEQYF
17	.	TRBD1	TRBJ1-5	TRBV3-1	TGTGCCAGCAGCCCTAGCTACTCCGGACAGGGTAATCAGCCCCAGCATTTT	CASSPSYSGQGNQPQHF
17	.	TRBD2	TRBJ2-4	TRBV12-3/TRBV12-4	TGTGCCAGCAGTTTTATCGGGACTAGCGGGACTGGAAACATTCAGTACTTC	CASSFIGTSGTGNIQYF